This T cell receptor (beta chain) was identified in a study of blood T cell repertoires in COVID-19. Germline V gene data show CDR1 as SGHRS and CDR2 as YFSETQ. Trimming left V 1 base short and J 5 bases short, with 10 bases between. The CDR3 loop spans 14 amino acids. TCRdb's table, derived via immunoSEQ multiplex PCR, lists solely in-frame clones and lacks some. The sample lists about 150,000 clones, around 80% seen once, with more than 4% in the top ten. Material: peripheral blood. The receptor was isolated from a woman in her forties or fifties with acute or convalescent COVID-19. The gene calls are TRBV5-1 and TRBJ1-5; the D is unclear. CDR3 loop: CASSLRGFDQPQHF. CDR3 nucleotides: TGCGCCAGCAGCTTGCGAGGGTTTGATCAGCCCCAGCATTTT.